The entry below describes one T cell receptor beta chain. The data were taken from a study of control samples from healthy donors and cancer patients. The ends lost 1 base at V and 8 bases at J; junction bases unmatched: 4. The CDR3 is 14 amino acids. Germline lookup yields CDR1 SGHVS and CDR2 FQNEAQ. Data came from immunoSEQ multiplex PCR; TCRdb stores just in-frame clones and leaves some out. The table lists about 110,000 clones, 75% to 90% of them singletons. The sample was blood. The rearrangement uses TRBV7-8 and TRBJ2-1, with 8 nucleotides matching TRBD2. The receptor was isolated from a woman aged 45-65 years in good health. CDR3 loop: CASSLDSGKYEQFF. The DNA of the CDR3 is TGTGCCAGCAGCTTAGATAGCGGGAAATATGAGCAGTTCTTC. The variable domain in full, completed from reference TRBV7-8 and TRBJ2-1, reads GAGVSQSPRYKVAKRGQDVALRCDPISGHVSLFWYQQALGQGPEFLTYFQNEAQLDKSGLPSDRFFAERPEGSVSTLKIQRTQQEDSAVYLCASSLDSGKYEQFFGPGTRLTVL.